Below, 26 T cell receptor beta chains from the same sample are listed, as sequenced in a study of Tregs in tolerant kidney transplant recipients. Generated by immunoSEQ multiplex PCR, the TCRdb table keeps only in-frame clones and is missing some. The top ten clones hold 5.8% of a sample with several thousand clones, nearly 35% of them seen once. Recipient PBMCs carried a CFSE label and met irradiated graft donor PBMCs for over five days before FACS sorting. Their cognate antigens are unknown. Sequences were derived from CD8+ T cells from blood cultured with allogeneic cells, sampled before the transplant. The source of these receptors is a human patient who received a combined kidney and bone marrow transplant.

To note about this clone: This sample also contains other DNA sequences that code for the same CDR3. The chain uses TRBV30 and TRBJ1-6; 8 bases align to TRBD1. Per the germline V gene, CDR1 is GTSNPN and CDR2 is SVGIG (reference sequence). The CDR3 loop spans 15 amino acids. Trimming at V came to 0 bases and at J to 5 bases, leaving 3 bases not matched to a gene. The CDR3 nucleotides read TGTGCCTGGAGTGTAATGGACAGGGATAATTCACCCCTCCACTTT. It specifies CAWSVMDRDNSPLHF.

The chain is built from TRBV27 and TRBJ2-3, with TRBD2 matching 8 bases. The germline V gene encodes CDR1 MNHEY and CDR2 SMNVEV (reference sequence). Germline trimming cut 4 bases from V and 0 bases from J; bases unmatched to any gene: 9. The CDR3 is made up of 17 amino acids. The CDR3 protein is CASSYGSGGQSTDTQYF. In DNA form, the CDR3 reads TGTGCCAGCAGTTATGGGTCGGGGGGGCAAAGCACAGATACGCAGTATTTT.

This clone was seen only a few times. The CDR3 nucleotides are TGTGCCAGCAGCTTAGCAGGGGTTGGGAGCACAGATACGCAGTATTTT. This sequence encodes CASSLAGVGSTDTQYF. The chain employs TRBV7-8 and TRBJ2-3, with D tentatively TRBD1 (5 bases). The CDR3 sequence is 16 residues long. Trimming took off 0 bases at V and 0 bases at J, with 10 bases between the two ends. Germline V gene lookup returns CDR1 SGHVS and CDR2 FQNEAQ.

The count of this clone is one. This chain links TRBV6-1 with TRBJ1-2, with D possibly being TRBD1 (5 bases). Germline V gives CDR1 MNHNS, CDR2 SASEGT. The CDR3 runs 14 residues. The V end lost 6 bases, the J end lost 0 bases, and 11 bases lay between the germline ends. The CDR3 DNA reads as TGTGCCAGCAGCCCGGGACTCACTAACTATGGCTACACCTTC. Protein product: CASSPGLTNYGYTF.

This CDR3 reads CASSLDPGYEQYF. The CDR3 DNA reads as TGTGCCAGCAGCTTAGATCCGGGGTACGAGCAGTACTTC. The chain uses TRBV11-3 and TRBJ2-7, with D possibly being TRBD2 (5 bases). V was pared by 0 bases and J by 4 bases, with 7 bases between. CDR3 length: 13 amino acids. Germline CDR1 and CDR2: SGHNT and YENEEA.

V is TRBV7-9 and J is TRBJ2-2; 9 nucleotides agree with TRBD1. The CDR3 extends over 15 amino acids. Germline trimming cut 5 bases from V and 7 bases from J; bases unmatched to any gene: 8. Germline CDR1 is SEHNR and CDR2 is FQNEAQ (reference sequence). CDR3 in DNA: TGTGCCAGCAGCCCGACAGGGGGTAGGGGCGGGGAGCTGTTTTTT. The encoded protein is CASSPTGGRGGELFF.

By proportion, this clone is medium-sized. The V call is TRBV7-9, the J call TRBJ1-1, with D possibly being TRBD1 (5 bases). V dropped 3 bases and J dropped 6 bases, with 20 bases sitting between them. The CDR3 extends over 16 amino acids. Germline V gene sequence: CDR1 SEHNR, CDR2 FQNEAQ (reference sequence). Written as DNA, the CDR3 is TGTGCCAGCAGCTTTAATCCGTTCGGGACTCCACCTGAAGCTTTCTTT. This gives the protein CASSFNPFGTPPEAFF.

By its share, this clone is medium-sized. The chain carries TRBV19 and TRBJ1-2, with D uncertain. Germline CDR1 and CDR2: LNHDA and SQIVND (reference sequence). This CDR3 has 14 amino acids. V was shortened by 2 bases and J by 4 bases, with 11 bases between the two germline ends. For the CDR3, the DNA is TGTGCCAGTAGTATACCCGGTTACGGCTATGGCTACACCTTC. Translating gives CASSIPGYGYGYTF.

This clone was recorded a few times. The rearrangement uses TRBV27 and TRBJ2-1, with 11 bases aligning to TRBD2. This CDR3 comprises 15 residues. From germline, CDR1 is MNHEY and CDR2 SMNVEV (reference sequence). V lost 5 bases to trimming and J lost 3 bases; unmatched junction nucleotides: 3. CDR3 region: CASSAGTSGYNEQFF. The CDR3 nucleotides read TGTGCCAGCAGTGCCGGGACTAGCGGCTACAATGAGCAGTTCTTC.

This clone occurred a few times. The rearrangement joins TRBV6-1 to TRBJ2-7, with TRBD1 matching over 7 bases. CDR3 length equals 14 residues. With 5 bases clipped from V and 4 bases from J, the junction kept 8 bases outside the gene matches. Germline CDR1 and CDR2: MNHNS and SASEGT. CDR3 residues: CASSPTGISYEQYF. The DNA of the CDR3 is TGTGCCAGCAGTCCGACAGGGATTTCGTACGAGCAGTACTTC.

Judged by abundance, this clone is medium-sized. V and J are TRBV5-1 and TRBJ2-7, with 8 bases aligning to TRBD1. The V gene end was trimmed by 4 bases and the J gene end by 2 bases; junction bases not matched to a gene: 2. The CDR3 runs to 13 residues. CDR1 and CDR2 (germline): SGHRS, YFSETQ. CDR3 residues: CASSPDRAYEQYF. In nucleotides, the CDR3 is TGCGCCAGCAGCCCGGACAGGGCCTACGAGCAGTACTTC.

This clone was seen a few times. The rearrangement links TRBV19 to TRBJ1-5; 9 nucleotides agree with TRBD1. V trimming: 3 bases; J trimming: 6 bases; junction bases outside the gene matches: 6. CDR1 is LNHDA, CDR2 SQIVND, per germline (reference sequence). CDR3 length equals 15 residues. CDR3 sequence reads: CASSIPTGGFQPQHF. In DNA, the CDR3 is TGTGCCAGTAGTATCCCGACAGGGGGGTTTCAGCCCCAGCATTTT.

For this clone: At one boundary the junction diverges from the germline segment, which might be a read error. This chain connects TRBV19 to TRBJ1-1, with TRBD1 identical over 11 bases. The CDR3 spans 14 residues. The germline V gene encodes CDR1 LNHDA and CDR2 SQIVND (reference sequence). CDR3 amino acids: CTSTLGQGAGEAFF. CDR3 nucleotide sequence: TGTACCAGTACCCTCGGACAGGGGGCAGGTGAAGCTTTCTTT.

This clone was seen more than once but under ten times. This sequence joins TRBV7-9 and TRBJ2-2; 14 positions match TRBD2. CDR3 size: 17 residues. J was trimmed by 0 bases and V by 8 bases; bases with no gene match: 5. Germline CDR1 and CDR2: SEHNR and FQNEAQ (reference sequence). The CDR3 here is CASLPGLAGANTGELFF. The DNA of the CDR3 is TGTGCCAGCCTCCCGGGACTAGCGGGGGCGAACACCGGGGAGCTGTTTTTT.

The gene calls are TRBV6-6 and TRBJ2-3, with D possibly matching TRBD2 (6 bases). From germline, CDR1 is MNHNY and CDR2 SVGAGI (reference sequence). CDR3 length: 14 amino acids. Trimming cost V 3 bases and J 2 bases, with 9 bases left between them. CDR3 protein: CASSYQRVTDTQYF. In nucleotides, the CDR3 is TGTGCCAGCAGTTATCAGCGGGTCACAGATACGCAGTATTTT.

The J gene is TRBJ1-4, the V gene TRBV7-9, with 8 nucleotides matching TRBD1. The length of the CDR3 is 16 residues. In germline, CDR1 is SEHNR, CDR2 FQNEAQ (reference sequence). Germline trimming cut 2 bases from V and 8 bases from J; bases unmatched to any gene: 10. The CDR3 nucleotides read TGTGCCAGCAGCTTAACCGGACAGGGCGAGTTCGAAAAACTGTTTTTT. Translating it yields CASSLTGQGEFEKLFF.

This clone is categorized as medium-sized. J is TRBJ1-1 and V is TRBV27, with D maybe TRBD1 (6 bases). Trimming removed 4 bases at V and 1 base at J, with 10 bases between. CDR3 length: 14 amino acids. The germline V gene has CDR1 MNHEY and CDR2 SMNVEV (reference sequence). Here the CDR3 DNA reads TGTGCCAGCAGTTCGATAGGGGGGAACACTGAAGCTTTCTTT. Translating gives CASSSIGGNTEAFF.

This clone was counted only a few times. The gene calls are TRBV4-3 and TRBJ2-7; TRBD2 aligns across 10 bases. Germline V CDR1 and CDR2: LGHNA, YSLEER. V lost 3 bases, J lost 2 bases, and 4 bases stayed unmatched. The CDR3 sequence is 15 residues long. The CDR3 here is CASSHLAGAAYEQYF. The CDR3 DNA sequence: TGCGCCAGCAGCCACCTAGCGGGGGCAGCCTACGAGCAGTACTTC.

This clone was observed a handful of times. The chain carries TRBV4-1 and TRBJ2-7; 7 positions match TRBD1. The germline CDR1 and CDR2 sequences are MGHRA and YSYEKL. The V gene end was trimmed by 1 base and the J gene end by 0 bases; junction bases not matched to a gene: 3. This CDR3 region has 15 residues. The CDR3 DNA reads TGCGCCAGCAGCCAAGTGGGGGACAGCTCCTACGAGCAGTACTTC. Residues: CASSQVGDSSYEQYF.

Written as DNA, the CDR3 is TGTGCCAGCATGGGTGGACAGGGAGCCTACGAGCAGTACTTC. This codes for CASMGGQGAYEQYF. The rearrangement links TRBV27 to TRBJ2-7, with 8 bases lining up with TRBD1. Germline V CDR1 and CDR2: MNHEY, SMNVEV (reference sequence). V lost 7 bases and J lost 2; bases outside the gene matches: 7. The CDR3 runs to 14 residues.

This chain links TRBV7-2 with TRBJ2-3; no firm D call. V was clipped by 4 bases and J by 6 bases, with 8 bases between them. The CDR3 has 12 residues. CDR1 is SGHTA, CDR2 FQGNSA, per germline. DNA of the CDR3: TGTGCCAGCAGCTCTAGGTGGGATACGCAGTATTTT. This sequence encodes CASSSRWDTQYF. The variable domain in full, completed from reference TRBV7-2 and TRBJ2-3, reads GAGVSQSPSNKVTEKGKDVELRCDPISGHTALYWYRQSLGQGLEFLIYFQGNSAPDKSGLPSDRFSAERTGGSVSTLTIQRTQQEDSAVYLCASSSRWDTQYFGPGTRLTVL.

In its sample, this clone ranks as medium-sized (0.01 to 0.1%). The J gene is TRBJ2-1, the V gene TRBV7-9, with 9 bases that match TRBD1. The germline CDR1 and CDR2 sequences are SEHNR and FQNEAQ (reference sequence). Trimming at V came to 5 bases and at J to 12 bases, leaving 14 bases not matched to a gene. This CDR3 is 15 amino acids long. The CDR3 region is CASSHRDRDILAQFF. The CDR3 coding sequence is TGTGCCAGCAGCCACCGGGACAGGGATATATTGGCGCAGTTCTTC.

The chain employs TRBV27 and TRBJ2-1, with 9 bases that match TRBD2. Per germline, CDR1 MNHEY and CDR2 SMNVEV (reference sequence). V shed 1 base and J 10 bases; nucleotides not matched to a gene: 11. This CDR3 is built from 16 residues. CDR3 coding DNA: TGTGCCAGCAGTTTATTGGTGGCGGGAGGGCCTCGAGAGCAGTTCTTC. Its protein is CASSLLVAGGPREQFF.

This rearrangement joins TRBV2 to TRBJ2-1; D is unresolved. Trimming stripped 3 bases from V and 10 bases from J, with 13 bases between. Germline assignment: CDR1 SNHLY and CDR2 FYNNEI. The CDR3 loop spans 13 amino acids. CDR3: CASSDRISREQFF. The CDR3 region has the DNA TGTGCCAGCAGTGACAGAATCTCTAGGGAGCAGTTCTTC. The full variable domain, with the rest looked up from reference TRBV2 and TRBJ2-1, is EPEVTQTPSHQVTQMGQEVILRCVPISNHLYFYWYRQILGQKVEFLVSFYNNEISEKSEIFDDQFSVERPDGSNFTLKIRSTKLEDSAMYFCASSDRISREQFFGPGTRLTVL.

This chain joins TRBV27 and TRBJ2-3; TRBD2 agrees at 8 bases. Losses at the gene ends were 7 bases for V and 4 bases for J; bases not matched to a gene: 16. Germline CDR1 and CDR2: MNHEY and SMNVEV (reference sequence). The CDR3 loop spans 17 amino acids. The CDR3 reads CASMSHFYSGVSDTQYF. The CDR3 DNA reads TGTGCCAGCATGTCCCACTTCTATAGCGGGGTTTCAGATACGCAGTATTTT.

This sequence joins TRBV11-2 and TRBJ1-1, with D possibly matching TRBD1 (5 bases). Deletions cut 5 bases from V and 7 bases from J, with 8 bases between. Germline lookup yields CDR1 SGHAT and CDR2 FQNNGV. The CDR3 extends over 11 amino acids. The CDR3 DNA follows: TGTGCCAGCAGCGGGGGACTTGAAGCTTTCTTT. The encoded protein is CASSGGLEAFF.